The next 21 T cell receptor beta chains were all read from a single sample in a study of shared clonotypes between healthy human individuals. Some clones are missing from TCRdb's copy, which holds only in-frame ones; the method was immunoSEQ multiplex PCR. Of 600,000 to 800,000 clones in the sample, 55% to 80% were seen once. The sequencing input was memory CD4+ T cells sorted from blood. Documented subset: CD45RA-negative fraction. These receptors all stem from a woman in her twenties or thirties in good health.

Turning to this clone: Relative to the germline gene, one junction end is altered; a read error may explain this. This sequence joins TRBV5-1 and TRBJ2-7, with D perhaps matching TRBD2 (5 bases). Per the germline V gene, CDR1 is SGHRS and CDR2 is YFSETQ. CDR3 length: 15 residues. CDR3 DNA: TGTGCCAGCAGCAGGAAACCCGGGAACTCCTACGAGCAGTACTTC. This gives the protein CASSRKPGNSYEQYF.

This chain joins TRBV23-1 and TRBJ2-1; perhaps D is TRBD1 or TRBD2 (5 bases each). TRBV23-1 is designated an ORF whose function remains uncertain. V lost 0 bases and J lost 10, with 16 bases in between. The CDR3 sequence is 15 residues long. Here the CDR3 reads CASSQSGPGLVEQFF. CDR3 sequence (DNA): TGCGCCAGCAGTCAATCGGGACCGGGGCTCGTCGAGCAGTTCTTC.

This clone has only a few counts. This rearrangement joins TRBV4-2 to TRBJ2-1; 7 bases are a match to TRBD2. There are 15 residues in the CDR3. V lost 4 bases to trimming and J lost 1 base; unmatched junction nucleotides: 4. Germline V CDR1 and CDR2: LGHNA, YNFKEQ. Written as DNA, the CDR3 is TGTGCCAGCAGCCGACTCGGGGGGTCCTACAATGAGCAGTTCTTC. This encodes CASSRLGGSYNEQFF.

The V and J genes are TRBV14 and TRBJ1-6; 9 bases agree with TRBD1. The CDR3 has 15 residues. Germline loops: CDR1 SGHDN, CDR2 FVKESK. J lost 9 bases, V lost 2 bases, and 5 bases had no gene match. The CDR3 sequence is CASSQWGQGTSPLHF. Here the CDR3 DNA reads TGTGCCAGCAGCCAATGGGGACAGGGTACTTCACCCCTCCACTTT.

The V gene is TRBV7-9, the J gene TRBJ1-5; no firm D call. Germline assignment: CDR1 SEHNR and CDR2 FQNEAQ (reference sequence). V was pared by 9 bases and J by 7 bases, with 22 bases between. The CDR3 has 15 residues. The chain's CDR3 is CASPHWPPEEQPQHF. CDR3 nucleotides: TGTGCCAGTCCGCACTGGCCTCCCGAGGAACAGCCCCAGCATTTT.

The CDR3 protein is CASSVGQNPTYEQYF. The CDR3 DNA is TGTGCCAGCAGCGTAGGGCAGAACCCTACCTACGAGCAGTACTTC. The V call is TRBV9, the J call TRBJ2-7, with D hard to call. CDR1 and CDR2 (germline): SGDLS, YYNGEE. Deletions cut 0 bases from V and 2 bases from J, with 12 bases between. The CDR3 contains 15 residues.

In this sample, this clone turned up once. This rearrangement joins TRBV6-5 to TRBJ1-1, with D perhaps TRBD1 (6 bases). The CDR3 extends over 15 amino acids. CDR1 and CDR2 (germline): MNHEY, SVGAGI. Trimming cost V 6 bases and J 1 base, with 15 bases left between them. CDR3 DNA sequence: TGTGCCAGCAGCTCCCCCGGGGGGGCGAACACTGAAGCTTTCTTT. It yields the protein CASSSPGGANTEAFF.

Worth noting for this clone: It may be a read error: a sequence one base away is much more abundant. This chain uses TRBV7-2 with TRBJ2-3; 10 bases are a match to TRBD2. The CDR3 runs 15 residues. The V and J ends lost 3 bases and 0 bases, in that order; junction bases with no gene match: 0. Germline V lookup: CDR1 SGHTA, CDR2 FQGNSA. The CDR3 spells CASSLTSGSTDTQYF. The CDR3 DNA is TGTGCCAGCAGCTTGACTAGCGGGAGCACAGATACGCAGTATTTT.

This clone was recorded a few times. The chain couples TRBV7-2 to TRBJ2-7; D perhaps matches TRBD2 (6 bases). CDR1 and CDR2 (germline): SGHTA, FQGNSA. Deletions cut 2 bases from V and 2 bases from J, with 10 bases between. This CDR3 region has 14 residues. In nucleotides, the CDR3 is TGTGCCAGCAGCTTATCGGGAGTCCCCTACGAGCAGTACTTC. It specifies CASSLSGVPYEQYF. Supplemented by reference TRBV7-2 and TRBJ2-7, the full variable domain reads GAGVSQSPSNKVTEKGKDVELRCDPISGHTALYWYRQSLGQGLEFLIYFQGNSAPDKSGLPSDRFSAERTGGSVSTLTIQRTQQEDSAVYLCASSLSGVPYEQYFGPGTRLTVT.

The table lists this clone with a few counts. The V gene is TRBV4-1, the J gene TRBJ2-1, with D perhaps TRBD2 (6 bases). The V gene lost 1 base and the J gene lost 6 bases, with 16 bases spanning the gap. CDR1 and CDR2 from the germline V gene are MGHRA and YSYEKL. The CDR3 length is 16 residues. The CDR3 nucleotides read TGCGCCAGCAGCCAAGCCGGCGGGACCCAGTCCAATGAGCAGTTCTTC. Translated, it gives CASSQAGGTQSNEQFF.

The CDR3 DNA reads TGTGCCGGATCCGGGACAGGGGCCGTTCAGCCCCAGCATTTT. Protein sequence: CAGSGTGAVQPQHF. The rearrangement joins TRBV19 to TRBJ1-5; 10 nucleotides match TRBD1. With 11 bases clipped from V and 6 bases from J, the junction kept 10 bases outside the gene matches. The germline V gene encodes CDR1 LNHDA and CDR2 SQIVND (reference sequence). The CDR3 consists of 14 residues.

V is TRBV6-5 and J is TRBJ1-1; unclear D gene. CDR1 and CDR2 from the germline V gene are MNHEY and SVGAGI. The germline V and J ends were trimmed by 7 bases and 5 bases, with 14 bases remaining between them. The CDR3 length is 13 residues. CDR3 amino acids: CASKISGKTEAFF. In nucleotides, the CDR3 is TGTGCCAGCAAAATTTCCGGAAAGACTGAAGCTTTCTTT.

The rearrangement uses TRBV4-1 and TRBJ1-1; TRBD1 aligns across 7 bases. V lost 0 bases and J lost 11; bases outside the gene matches: 18. Per germline, CDR1 MGHRA and CDR2 YSYEKL. The CDR3 has 17 amino acids. The CDR3 DNA is TGCGCCAGCAGCCAAGACGGGCGGGCGGACAGGACGACTTCGGCTTTCTTT. Translating gives CASSQDGRADRTTSAFF.

This clone was picked up a small number of times. The genes are TRBV5-1 and TRBJ2-4; TRBD1 agrees at 9 bases. CDR3 size: 16 residues. The V gene end was trimmed by 4 bases and the J gene end by 8 bases; junction bases not matched to a gene: 13. Germline loops: CDR1 SGHRS, CDR2 YFSETQ. CDR3 region: CASSRTETGGIDIQYF. CDR3 DNA sequence: TGCGCCAGCAGCCGTACCGAGACAGGGGGGATCGACATTCAGTACTTC.

The chain has TRBV19 and TRBJ1-1; D not resolved. This CDR3 has 14 residues. Trimming took off 7 bases at V and 0 bases at J, with 12 bases between the two ends. Looked up from germline, CDR1 is LNHDA and CDR2 is SQIVND (reference sequence). This chain's CDR3 is CASKLVALNTEAFF. In nucleotides, the CDR3 is TGTGCCAGTAAATTAGTGGCCTTGAACACTGAAGCTTTCTTT.

This clone was found a few times. J is TRBJ2-7 and V is TRBV30; D gene uncertain. Per germline, CDR1 GTSNPN and CDR2 SVGIG (reference sequence). The CDR3 runs to 13 residues. The V end was cut by 4 bases, the J end by 0 bases, with 10 bases between. This CDR3 reads CAWKSPVSYEQYF. DNA of the CDR3: TGTGCCTGGAAGTCACCCGTCTCCTACGAGCAGTACTTC.

This chain uses TRBV11-2 with TRBJ1-3; D is unresolved. Germline CDR1 SGHAT, CDR2 FQNNGV. Deletions cut 5 bases from V and 0 bases from J, with 11 bases between. This CDR3 comprises 15 residues. Written as DNA, the CDR3 is TGTGCCAGCAGCGACGGGGTGTTCTCTGGAAACACCATATATTTT. Its protein product is CASSDGVFSGNTIYF.

Comment on this clone: One base away lies a much larger clone, so this may be a sequencing read error. The same CDR3 can be traced to other DNA sequences in this sample. The chain couples TRBV7-8 to TRBJ1-1, with TRBD1 matching over 7 bases. Germline V gene lookup returns CDR1 SGHVS and CDR2 FQNEAQ. V gave up 5 bases and J gave up 3 bases; unmatched junction bases: 3. This CDR3 has 13 amino acids. The CDR3 DNA follows: TGTGCCAGCAGCGCTCAGGGGGACACTGAAGCTTTCTTT. Protein: CASSAQGDTEAFF.

The V and J genes are TRBV10-1 and TRBJ2-2; TRBD2 matches at 14 bases. Per germline, CDR1 WNHNN and CDR2 SYGVQD (reference sequence). J gave up 4 bases and V 4 bases, and 8 bases lay outside the gene matches. This CDR3 is 18 amino acids long. CDR3 sequence: CASSGGTSGRIGTGELFF. The CDR3 bases are TGCGCCAGCAGTGGTGGGACTAGCGGGAGAATTGGCACCGGGGAGCTGTTTTTT.

This clone has a handful of counts. The chain joins TRBV6-5 to TRBJ1-2; 7 bases are shared with TRBD1. With 6 bases clipped from V and 1 base from J, the junction kept 8 bases outside the gene matches. CDR1 is MNHEY, CDR2 SVGAGI, per germline. This CDR3 spans 15 amino acids. CDR3 DNA: TGTGCCAGCAGACACCATGACAGGGATAACTATGGCTACACCTTC. Protein product: CASRHHDRDNYGYTF.

This clone has just a few counts. This sequence joins TRBV6-1 and TRBJ1-5, with D unclear. The CDR3 runs to 16 residues. The V end was cut by 4 bases, the J end by 3 bases, with 16 bases between. Per the germline V gene, CDR1 is MNHNS and CDR2 is SASEGT. CDR3 in DNA: TGTGCCAGCAGTGCGAGTTTATCGCGGAACAATCAGCCCCAGCATTTT. Its translation is CASSASLSRNNQPQHF.